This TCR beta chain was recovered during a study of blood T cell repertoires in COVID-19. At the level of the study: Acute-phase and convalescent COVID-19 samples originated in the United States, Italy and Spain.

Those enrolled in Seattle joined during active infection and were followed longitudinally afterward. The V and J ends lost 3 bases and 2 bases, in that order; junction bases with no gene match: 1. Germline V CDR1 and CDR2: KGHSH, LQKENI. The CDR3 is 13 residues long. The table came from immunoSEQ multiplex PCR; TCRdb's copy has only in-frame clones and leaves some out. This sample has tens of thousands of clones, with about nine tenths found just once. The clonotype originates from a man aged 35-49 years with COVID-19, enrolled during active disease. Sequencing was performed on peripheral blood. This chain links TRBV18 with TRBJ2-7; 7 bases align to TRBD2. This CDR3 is CASSPREAYEQYF. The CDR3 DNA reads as TGTGCCAGCTCACCTCGGGAGGCCTACGAGCAGTACTTC.